The T cell receptor beta chain under discussion was sequenced for a study of radiation and T cells in renal cell carcinoma. The V gene end was trimmed by 9 bases and the J gene end by 8 bases; junction bases not matched to a gene: 6. The V gene's germline CDR1 is LNHDA and CDR2 SQIVND (reference sequence). This CDR3 is built from 12 residues. Notes on the study in general: Without pretreatment biopsies, baseline tumor clonotype presence was undetermined.

TCRdb's table, derived via immunoSEQ multiplex PCR, lists solely in-frame clones and lacks some. Altogether around 170,000 clones are present, 88% being singletons, with the ten largest covering 11%. Documented time point: blood 4 weeks post-SBRT, at nephrectomy. As for treatment: 15 Gy SBRT to primary tumor, nephrectomy 4 weeks later. Nephrectomy followed 15 Gy stereotactic body radiation by 4 weeks. As concerns this clone: Its antigen is as yet unknown.

The sequencing used blood, collected from a patient whose treatment included radiotherapy and nephrectomy. This rearrangement joins TRBV19 to TRBJ1-1; the match to TRBD1 covers 10 bases. This sequence was found in a woman between 45 and 60 years old with renal cell carcinoma. CDR3 loop: CASRQGALEAFF. DNA for the CDR3: TGTGCCAGCCGACAGGGGGCCCTCGAAGCTTTCTTT.